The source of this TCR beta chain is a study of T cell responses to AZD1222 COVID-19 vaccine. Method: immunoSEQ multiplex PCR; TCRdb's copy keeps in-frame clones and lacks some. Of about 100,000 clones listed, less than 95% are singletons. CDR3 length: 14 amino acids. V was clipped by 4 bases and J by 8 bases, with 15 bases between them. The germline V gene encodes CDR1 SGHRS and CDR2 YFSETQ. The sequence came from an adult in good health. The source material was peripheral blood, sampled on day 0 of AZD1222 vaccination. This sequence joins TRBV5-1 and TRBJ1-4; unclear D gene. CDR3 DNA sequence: TGCGCCAGCAGCCAAGACGGGAGTAGGGAAAAACTGTTTTTT. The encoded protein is CASSQDGSREKLFF.